These 20 T cell receptor beta chains share one sample of origin, sequenced in a study of OX40 agonist ivuxolimab in advanced cancers. Produced via immunoSEQ multiplex PCR; TCRdb's table is partial and in-frame only. Among about 58,000 clones, less than 90% were seen once, and the ten largest hold 2.5% to 3.5%. The source was CD4+ or CD8+ T cells sorted from blood, collected in a trial of the OX40 agonist ivuxolimab. Receptor source: an adult with an advanced solid tumor such as melanoma, head and neck, liver or kidney cancer.

The J gene is TRBJ2-7, the V gene TRBV7-2; 7 bases align to TRBD2. The CDR3 spans 15 residues. V shed 1 base and J 3 bases; nucleotides not matched to a gene: 6. Germline-derived CDR1 and CDR2 are SGHTA and FQGNSA. This chain's CDR3 is CASSLEPQRGYEQYF. The CDR3 region has the DNA TGTGCCAGCAGCTTAGAACCGCAGCGGGGCTACGAGCAGTACTTC.

This clone has just a few counts. The rearrangement joins TRBV5-6 to TRBJ1-6; no clear D. Deletions cut 3 bases from V and 12 bases from J, with 22 bases between. Germline V gene sequence: CDR1 SGHDT, CDR2 YYEEEE. The CDR3 has 16 residues. CDR3 DNA: TGTGCCAGCAGCTCTAACGGCCACAAACAGACCCGACCCCTCCACTTT. Translating gives CASSSNGHKQTRPLHF.

V and J are TRBV9 and TRBJ1-2; 10 nucleotides match TRBD1. The CDR3 sequence is 15 residues long. CDR1 is SGDLS, CDR2 YYNGEE, per germline. V dropped 4 bases and J dropped 3; count of bases not matched to a gene: 6. This CDR3 reads CASSKDRGLYYGYTF. In nucleotides, the CDR3 is TGTGCCAGCAGCAAAGACAGGGGGCTCTACTATGGCTACACCTTC.

The rearrangement uses TRBV2 and TRBJ2-3; D is ambiguous. CDR3 length: 13 amino acids. Trimming cost V 1 base and J 6 bases, with 8 bases left between them. CDR1 is SNHLY, CDR2 FYNNEI, per germline. As DNA, the CDR3 is TGTGCCAGCAGTGAAGACTTTTCTGATACGCAGTATTTT. The encoded protein is CASSEDFSDTQYF.

The chain joins TRBV5-6 to TRBJ1-6; D is uncertain. The CDR3 length is 15 residues. Trimming left V 4 bases short and J 4 bases short, with 12 bases between. CDR1 SGHDT and CDR2 YYEEEE come from the germline V gene. The CDR3 sequence is CASSLPRVYNSPLHF. CDR3 bases: TGTGCCAGCAGCCTACCGAGGGTTTATAATTCACCCCTCCACTTT.

This CDR3 is CATGTGSYNSPLHF. CDR3 in DNA: TGTGCAACCGGGACAGGGTCCTATAATTCACCCCTCCACTTT. The rearrangement joins TRBV30 to TRBJ1-6; TRBD1 agrees at 9 bases. CDR1 is GTSNPN and CDR2 is SVGIG in the germline V gene (reference sequence). The CDR3 runs to 14 residues.

This chain links TRBV15 with TRBJ1-5; D ambiguous. Deletions cut 5 bases from V and 4 bases from J, with 6 bases between. CDR1 and CDR2 from the germline V gene are LNHNV and YYDKDF (reference sequence). This CDR3 contains 12 residues. For the CDR3, the DNA is TGTGCCACCAGCGGAAGAAATCAGCCCCAGCATTTT. This gives the protein CATSGRNQPQHF.

The chain uses TRBV21-1 and TRBJ1-2; the table's TRBD1 call for D was not verified on the DNA. TRBV21-1 is a documented pseudogene. This CDR3 is built from 15 residues. CDR3 sequence: CASGPPGQGGSGYTF. CDR3 nucleotide sequence: TGTGCCAGCGGACCCCCGGGACAGGGGGGAAGTGGCTACACCTTC.

V usage is TRBV7-2 and J usage is TRBJ2-7; 9 positions agree with TRBD1. Germline V gives CDR1 SGHTA, CDR2 FQGNSA. The CDR3 consists of 14 residues. V lost 6 bases and J lost 3; bases outside the gene matches: 6. CDR3 residues: CASRLTGGSYEQYF. The CDR3 nucleotides read TGTGCCAGCAGGTTAACAGGGGGCAGCTACGAGCAGTACTTC. Variable domain in full (rest from reference TRBV7-2 and TRBJ2-7): GAGVSQSPSNKVTEKGKDVELRCDPISGHTALYWYRQSLGQGLEFLIYFQGNSAPDKSGLPSDRFSAERTGGSVSTLTIQRTQQEDSAVYLCASRLTGGSYEQYFGPGTRLTVT.

The chain has TRBV28 and TRBJ1-5, with 9 nucleotides matching TRBD1. The CDR3 spans 12 residues. Germline V gene data show CDR1 as MDHEN and CDR2 as SYDVKM. Trimming cost V 5 bases and J 12 bases; bases outside gene matches: 5. In nucleotides, the CDR3 is TGTGCCAGCAGTCAACAGGGGGCGTTCCAGCATTTT. Protein sequence: CASSQQGAFQHF.

The rearrangement joins TRBV7-9 to TRBJ1-3; the match to TRBD1 covers 7 bases. This CDR3 has 17 amino acids. Germline CDR1 and CDR2: SEHNR and FQNEAQ (reference sequence). Losses at the gene ends were 0 bases for V and 1 base for J; bases not matched to a gene: 6. The CDR3 sequence: CASSLADRALSGNTIYF. The CDR3 DNA is TGTGCCAGCAGCTTAGCAGACAGGGCCTTGTCTGGAAACACCATATATTTT.

V is TRBV9 and J is TRBJ2-2; D might be TRBD1 (5 bases). The CDR3 has 15 residues. Germline V gene data show CDR1 as SGDLS and CDR2 as YYNGEE. The V end was cut by 2 bases, the J end by 5 bases, with 13 bases between. The CDR3 sequence: CASSVDSWATGELFF. The CDR3 coding sequence is TGTGCCAGCAGCGTCGACAGTTGGGCGACCGGGGAGCTGTTTTTT.

This chain connects TRBV27 to TRBJ2-1; D gene unclear. With 5 bases removed from V and 5 bases from J, the gap between germline ends came to 19 bases. The CDR3 is 16 amino acids. Germline assignment: CDR1 MNHEY and CDR2 SMNVEV (reference sequence). This CDR3 reads CASSPRALARDNEQFF. CDR3 nucleotide sequence: TGTGCCAGCAGTCCCCGGGCCCTCGCACGGGACAATGAGCAGTTCTTC.

The rearrangement uses TRBV7-9 and TRBJ1-2; the D gene is possibly TRBD1 (6 bases). This CDR3 spans 16 amino acids. Trimming took 4 bases from V and 8 from J, leaving 23 bases between them. The germline V gene encodes CDR1 SEHNR and CDR2 FQNEAQ (reference sequence). The CDR3: CASSSGRTVQYGGYTF. DNA of the CDR3: TGTGCCAGCAGCTCTGGTAGGACAGTCCAATATGGAGGCTACACCTTC. The full variable domain, completed using reference TRBV7-9 and TRBJ1-2, is DTGVSQNPRHKITKRGQNVTFRCDPISEHNRLYWYRQTLGQGPEFLTYFQNEAQLEKSRLLSDRFSAERPKGSFSTLEIQRTEQGDSAMYLCASSSGRTVQYGGYTFGSGTRLTVV.

This chain connects TRBV6-6 to TRBJ2-2, with D hard to call. There are 15 residues in the CDR3. V was clipped by 5 bases and J by 2 bases, with 12 bases between them. From germline, CDR1 is MNHNY and CDR2 SVGAGI (reference sequence). CDR3 nucleotides: TGTGCCAGCAGTGCGACAAGGGCAAACACCGGGGAGCTGTTTTTT. This translates into CASSATRANTGELFF.

The rearrangement links TRBV7-9 to TRBJ2-6, with D unresolved. Trimming took off 3 bases at V and 3 bases at J, with 9 bases between the two ends. Germline CDR1 SEHNR, CDR2 FQNEAQ (reference sequence). The CDR3 is 15 amino acids. The CDR3 nucleotides are TGTGCCAGCAGCTTCAATGGGGTTGGGGCCAACGTCCTGACTTTC. This sequence encodes CASSFNGVGANVLTF.

This chain connects TRBV9 to TRBJ1-2, with TRBD1 matching over 7 bases. The CDR3 consists of 16 residues. V shed 3 bases, J shed 8 bases, and the junction held 16 bases outside the gene matches. The V gene's germline CDR1 is SGDLS and CDR2 YYNGEE. CDR3 amino acids: CASSASDRVWSHGYTF. In DNA, the CDR3 is TGTGCCAGCAGCGCGTCTGACAGGGTATGGTCTCACGGCTACACCTTC.

This chain connects TRBV25-1 to TRBJ1-6; no firm D call. Per the germline V gene, CDR1 is MGHDK and CDR2 is SYGVNS. The CDR3 extends over 13 amino acids. Trimming cost V 3 bases and J 2 bases, with 2 bases left between them. CDR3 loop: CASSEPYNSPLHF. The CDR3 nucleotides are TGTGCCAGCAGTGAGCCCTATAATTCACCCCTCCACTTT.

The chain couples TRBV18 to TRBJ1-6; the D gene is possibly TRBD1 (5 bases). V was shortened by 3 bases and J by 7 bases, with 10 bases between the two germline ends. Per germline, CDR1 KGHSH and CDR2 LQKENI. There are 14 residues in the CDR3. The CDR3 sequence is CASSPQTANSPLHF. CDR3 DNA: TGTGCCAGCTCACCCCAGACAGCCAATTCACCCCTCCACTTT.

The chain links TRBV28 to TRBJ1-2, with D hard to call. Trimming pared 2 bases from V and 3 bases from J, leaving 4 bases between. The CDR3 consists of 12 residues. CDR1 is MDHEN and CDR2 is SYDVKM in the germline V gene. CDR3 sequence reads: CASSLQYYGYTF. The CDR3 DNA follows: TGTGCCAGCAGTTTACAGTACTATGGCTACACCTTC.